The clone carrying this T cell receptor (beta chain) was detected many times. Its antigen is currently unknown. The CDR3 covers 15 residues. V gave up 5 bases and J gave up 5 bases, with 18 bases separating them. Looked up from germline, CDR1 is SEHNR and CDR2 is FQNEAQ (reference sequence). Quantitative 5'-RACE was performed with molecular barcodes, and it yielded the TCR beta libraries. TCRdb fed the 5' RACE reads into MiXCR, producing one record per CDR3 protein. The table has around 180,000 distinct CDR3 sequences, about 18% seen once. The data derive from a study of CD8 T cells in ankylosing spondylitis. Study-level findings and limits: Significant enrichment of disease-linked clones was reportedly seen in matched ankylosing spondylitis synovial fluid. Seemingly distinctive of ankylosing spondylitis blood was a TCR beta motif formed by eight highly homologous variants.

The sequence was collected from a male donor between 10 and 30 years old with ankylosing spondylitis or in good health (not recorded which). V usage is TRBV7-9 and J usage is TRBJ2-5; a possible D gene is TRBD2 (5 bases). The sequencing input was blood, either unsorted or a sorted T cell fraction (not recorded which). The CDR3 nucleotides are TGTGCCAGCAGCCCTACCGCGGGCTGGCAGGAGACCCAGTACTTC. It yields the protein CASSPTAGWQETQYF.